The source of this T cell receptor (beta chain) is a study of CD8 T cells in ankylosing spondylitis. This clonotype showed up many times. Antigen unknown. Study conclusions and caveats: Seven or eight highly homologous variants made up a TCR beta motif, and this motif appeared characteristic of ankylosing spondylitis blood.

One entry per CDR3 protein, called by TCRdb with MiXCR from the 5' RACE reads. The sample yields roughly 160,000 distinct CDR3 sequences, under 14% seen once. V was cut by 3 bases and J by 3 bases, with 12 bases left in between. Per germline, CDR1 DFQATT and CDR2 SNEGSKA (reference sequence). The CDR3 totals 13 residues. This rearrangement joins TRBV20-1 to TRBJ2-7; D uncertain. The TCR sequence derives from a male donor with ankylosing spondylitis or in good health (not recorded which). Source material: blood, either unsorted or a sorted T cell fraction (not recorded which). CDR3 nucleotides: TGCAGTGCTAGCCGTGGCAGCTTCTACGAGCAGTACTTC. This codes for CSASRGSFYEQYF.